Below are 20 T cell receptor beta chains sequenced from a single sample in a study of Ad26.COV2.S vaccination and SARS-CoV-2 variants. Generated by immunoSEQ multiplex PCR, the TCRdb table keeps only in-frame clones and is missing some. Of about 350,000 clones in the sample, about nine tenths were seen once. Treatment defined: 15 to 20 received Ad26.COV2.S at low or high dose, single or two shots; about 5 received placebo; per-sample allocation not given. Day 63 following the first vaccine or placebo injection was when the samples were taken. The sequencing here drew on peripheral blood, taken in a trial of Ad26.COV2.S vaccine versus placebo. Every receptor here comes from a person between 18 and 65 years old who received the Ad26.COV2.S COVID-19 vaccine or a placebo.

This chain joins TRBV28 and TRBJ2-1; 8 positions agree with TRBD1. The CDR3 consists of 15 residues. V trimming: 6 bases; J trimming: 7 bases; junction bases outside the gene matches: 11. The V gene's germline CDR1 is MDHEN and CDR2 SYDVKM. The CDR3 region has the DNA TGTGCCAGCAGCTCAGCAGGGGGCGCACGGAATGAGCAGTTCTTC. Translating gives CASSSAGGARNEQFF.

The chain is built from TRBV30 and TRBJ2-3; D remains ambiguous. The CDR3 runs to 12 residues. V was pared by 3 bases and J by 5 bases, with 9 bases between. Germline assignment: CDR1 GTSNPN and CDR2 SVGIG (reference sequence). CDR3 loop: CAWRVLGDTQYF. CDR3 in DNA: TGTGCCTGGAGAGTCCTGGGAGATACGCAGTATTTT.

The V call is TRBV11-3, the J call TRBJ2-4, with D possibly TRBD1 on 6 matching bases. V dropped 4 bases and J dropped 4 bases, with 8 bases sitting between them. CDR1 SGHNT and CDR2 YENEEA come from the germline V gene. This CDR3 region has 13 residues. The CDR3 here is CASSSGDKNIQYF. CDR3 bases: TGTGCCAGCAGCTCAGGGGATAAAAACATTCAGTACTTC.

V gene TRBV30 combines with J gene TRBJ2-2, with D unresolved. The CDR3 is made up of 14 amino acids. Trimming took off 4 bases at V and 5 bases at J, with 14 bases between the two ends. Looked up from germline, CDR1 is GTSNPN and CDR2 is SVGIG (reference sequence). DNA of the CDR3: TGTGCCTGGAATTTTGCGTTAAGGACCGGGGAGCTGTTTTTT. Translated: CAWNFALRTGELFF. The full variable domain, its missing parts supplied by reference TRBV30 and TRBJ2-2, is SQTIHQWPATLVQPVGSPLSLECTVEGTSNPNLYWYRQAAGRGLQLLFYSVGIGQISSEVPQNLSASRPQDRQFILSSKKLLLSDSGFYLCAWNFALRTGELFFGEGSRLTVL.

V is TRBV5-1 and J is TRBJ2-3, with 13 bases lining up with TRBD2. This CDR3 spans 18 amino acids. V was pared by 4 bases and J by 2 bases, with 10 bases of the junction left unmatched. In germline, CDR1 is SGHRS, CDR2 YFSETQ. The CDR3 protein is CASSLSSGTSGATDTQYF. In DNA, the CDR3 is TGCGCCAGCAGCCTGTCCTCCGGGACTAGCGGGGCCACAGATACGCAGTATTTT.

The CDR3 here is CASSQDWRTSNTEAFF. CDR3 nucleotides: TGTGCCAGCAGCCAAGATTGGCGGACCTCAAACACTGAAGCTTTCTTT. The chain links TRBV3-1 (or the pseudogene TRBV3-2) to TRBJ1-1; D not certain. CDR1 is LGHDT, CDR2 YNNKEL, per germline (reference sequence). The CDR3 length is 16 residues. V was cut by 0 bases and J by 2 bases, with 13 bases left in between.

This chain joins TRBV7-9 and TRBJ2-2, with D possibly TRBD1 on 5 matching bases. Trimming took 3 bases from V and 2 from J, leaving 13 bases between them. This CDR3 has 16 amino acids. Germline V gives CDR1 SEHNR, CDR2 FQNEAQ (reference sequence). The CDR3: CASSLQSGINTGELFF. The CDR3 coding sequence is TGTGCCAGCAGCTTGCAATCAGGGATTAACACCGGGGAGCTGTTTTTT.

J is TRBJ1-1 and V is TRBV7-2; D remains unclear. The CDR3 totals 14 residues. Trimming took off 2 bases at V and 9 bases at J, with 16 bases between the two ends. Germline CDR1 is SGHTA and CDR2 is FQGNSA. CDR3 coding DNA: TGTGCCAGCAGCTTACTTAAACAACAGCGCCAAGCTTTCTTT. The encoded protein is CASSLLKQQRQAFF.

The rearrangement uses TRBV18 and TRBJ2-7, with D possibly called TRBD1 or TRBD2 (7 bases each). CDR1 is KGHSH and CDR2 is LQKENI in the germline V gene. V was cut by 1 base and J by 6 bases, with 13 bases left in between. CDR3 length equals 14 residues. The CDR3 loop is CASSPQGQRGEQYF. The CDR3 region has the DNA TGTGCCAGCTCACCACAGGGACAGCGGGGCGAGCAGTACTTC.

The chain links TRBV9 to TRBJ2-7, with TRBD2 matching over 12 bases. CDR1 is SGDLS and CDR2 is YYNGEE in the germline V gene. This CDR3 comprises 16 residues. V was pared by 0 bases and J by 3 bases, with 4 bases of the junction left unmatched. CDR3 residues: CASSVASGGENYEQYF. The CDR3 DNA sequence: TGTGCCAGCAGCGTAGCTAGCGGGGGGGAAAACTACGAGCAGTACTTC.

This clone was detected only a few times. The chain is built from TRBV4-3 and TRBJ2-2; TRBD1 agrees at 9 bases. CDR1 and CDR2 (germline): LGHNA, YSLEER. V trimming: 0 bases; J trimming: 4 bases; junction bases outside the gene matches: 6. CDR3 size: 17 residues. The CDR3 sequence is CASSQDPGTGRTGELFF. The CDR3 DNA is TGCGCCAGCAGCCAAGATCCAGGGACAGGGCGCACCGGGGAGCTGTTTTTT.

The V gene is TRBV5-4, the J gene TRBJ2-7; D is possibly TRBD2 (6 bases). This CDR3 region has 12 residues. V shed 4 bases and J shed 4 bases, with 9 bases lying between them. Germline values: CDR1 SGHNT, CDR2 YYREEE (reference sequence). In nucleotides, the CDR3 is TGTGCCAGCAGCACGGAGGGATACGAGCAGTACTTC. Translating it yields CASSTEGYEQYF.

The DNA for the CDR3 is TGTGCCAGCAGCTTGATGGGTCCGTATGGCTACACCTTC. This translates into CASSLMGPYGYTF. The rearrangement links TRBV5-6 to TRBJ1-2; D gene unclear. The CDR3 runs to 13 residues. Germline V gene lookup returns CDR1 SGHDT and CDR2 YYEEEE. The ends were cut back, 1 base at V and 5 bases at J, with 9 bases in the middle.

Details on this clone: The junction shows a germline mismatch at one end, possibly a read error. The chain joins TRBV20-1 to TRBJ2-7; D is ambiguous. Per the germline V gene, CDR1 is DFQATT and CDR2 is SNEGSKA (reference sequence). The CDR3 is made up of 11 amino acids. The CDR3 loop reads CSARDLYSWMF. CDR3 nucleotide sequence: TGCAGTGCTAGAGATCTGTACTCTTGGATGTTC.

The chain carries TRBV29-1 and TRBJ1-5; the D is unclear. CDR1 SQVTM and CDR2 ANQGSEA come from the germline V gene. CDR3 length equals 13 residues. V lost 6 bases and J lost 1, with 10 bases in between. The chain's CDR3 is CSVAPGSNQPQHF. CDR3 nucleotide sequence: TGCAGCGTCGCCCCCGGGAGCAATCAGCCCCAGCATTTT.

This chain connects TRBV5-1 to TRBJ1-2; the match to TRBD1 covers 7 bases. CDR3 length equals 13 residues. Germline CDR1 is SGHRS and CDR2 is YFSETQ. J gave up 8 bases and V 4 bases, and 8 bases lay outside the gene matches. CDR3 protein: CASSPAGQKGYTF. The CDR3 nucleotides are TGCGCCAGCAGCCCCGCGGGACAGAAGGGCTACACCTTC.

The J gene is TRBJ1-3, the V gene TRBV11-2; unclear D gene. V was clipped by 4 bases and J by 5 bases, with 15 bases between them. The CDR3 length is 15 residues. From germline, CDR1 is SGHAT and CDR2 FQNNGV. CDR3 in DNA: TGTGCCAGCAGCTATCACTTAGGTCATAGAAACACCATATATTTT. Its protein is CASSYHLGHRNTIYF.

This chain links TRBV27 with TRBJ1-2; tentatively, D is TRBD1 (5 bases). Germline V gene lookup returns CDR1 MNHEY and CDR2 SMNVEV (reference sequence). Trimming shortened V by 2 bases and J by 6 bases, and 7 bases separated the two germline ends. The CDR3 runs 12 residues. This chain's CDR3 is CASSLGGNGYTF. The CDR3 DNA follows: TGTGCCAGCAGTTTAGGGGGGAATGGCTACACCTTC.

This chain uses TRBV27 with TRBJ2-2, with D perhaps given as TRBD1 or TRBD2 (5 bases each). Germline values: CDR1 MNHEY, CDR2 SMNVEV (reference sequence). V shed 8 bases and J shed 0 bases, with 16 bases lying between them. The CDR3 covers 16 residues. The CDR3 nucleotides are TGTGCCAGCCGACAGCAGGGACGTACGAACACCGGGGAGCTGTTTTTT. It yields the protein CASRQQGRTNTGELFF.

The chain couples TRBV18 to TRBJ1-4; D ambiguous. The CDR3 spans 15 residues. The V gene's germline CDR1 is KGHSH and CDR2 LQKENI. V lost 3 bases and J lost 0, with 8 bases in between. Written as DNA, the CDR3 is TGTGCCAGCTCACCCCAAGAAGCAACTAATGAAAAACTGTTTTTT. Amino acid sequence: CASSPQEATNEKLFF.